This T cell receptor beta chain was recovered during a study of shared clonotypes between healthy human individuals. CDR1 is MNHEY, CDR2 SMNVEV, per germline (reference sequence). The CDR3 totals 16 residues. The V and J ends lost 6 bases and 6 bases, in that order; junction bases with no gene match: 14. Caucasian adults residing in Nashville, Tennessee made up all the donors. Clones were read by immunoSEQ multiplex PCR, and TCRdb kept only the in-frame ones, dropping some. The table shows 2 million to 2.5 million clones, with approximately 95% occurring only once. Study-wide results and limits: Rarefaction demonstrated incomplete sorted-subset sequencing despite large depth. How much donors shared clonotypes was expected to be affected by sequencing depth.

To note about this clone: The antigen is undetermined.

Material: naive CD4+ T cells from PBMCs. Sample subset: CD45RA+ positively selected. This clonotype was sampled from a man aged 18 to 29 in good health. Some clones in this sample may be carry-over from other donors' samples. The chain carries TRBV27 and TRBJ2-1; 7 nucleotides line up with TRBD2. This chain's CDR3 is CASSLLGRESSNEQFF. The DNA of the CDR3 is TGTGCCAGCAGCCTCCTCGGGCGGGAGTCTAGCAATGAGCAGTTCTTC.